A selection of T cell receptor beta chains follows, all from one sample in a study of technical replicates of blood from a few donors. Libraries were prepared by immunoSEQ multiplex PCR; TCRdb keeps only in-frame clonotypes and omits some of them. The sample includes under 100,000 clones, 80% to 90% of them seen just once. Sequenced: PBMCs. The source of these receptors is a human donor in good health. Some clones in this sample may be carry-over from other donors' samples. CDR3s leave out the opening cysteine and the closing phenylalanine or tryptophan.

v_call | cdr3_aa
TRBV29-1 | SVEQGNTEAF
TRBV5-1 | ASSTGGLNTEAF
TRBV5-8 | ASSLGLFGDSGIYEQY
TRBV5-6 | ASSLAIWDSNTEAF
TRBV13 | ASSFGTSGLEEQF
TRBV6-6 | ASLKQGASTGELF
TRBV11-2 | ASTGGGLYEQY
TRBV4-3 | ASSPRGQLNEKLF
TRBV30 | AWSVTGGNTIY
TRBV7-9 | ASSSPPNTEAF
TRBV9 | ASSVNGQGWDEQF
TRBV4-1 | ASSQGTAGNTIY
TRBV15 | ATSRVGYEQY
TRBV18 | ASSPAQADTQY
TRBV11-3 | ASSLELSGIRATEQF
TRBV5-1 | ASSLAGESTDTQY
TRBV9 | ASSVGSAPYEQY
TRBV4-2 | ASGLQDTQY
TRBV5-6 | ASSPPRAGAGQETQY
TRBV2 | ARGLAGETSTDTQY